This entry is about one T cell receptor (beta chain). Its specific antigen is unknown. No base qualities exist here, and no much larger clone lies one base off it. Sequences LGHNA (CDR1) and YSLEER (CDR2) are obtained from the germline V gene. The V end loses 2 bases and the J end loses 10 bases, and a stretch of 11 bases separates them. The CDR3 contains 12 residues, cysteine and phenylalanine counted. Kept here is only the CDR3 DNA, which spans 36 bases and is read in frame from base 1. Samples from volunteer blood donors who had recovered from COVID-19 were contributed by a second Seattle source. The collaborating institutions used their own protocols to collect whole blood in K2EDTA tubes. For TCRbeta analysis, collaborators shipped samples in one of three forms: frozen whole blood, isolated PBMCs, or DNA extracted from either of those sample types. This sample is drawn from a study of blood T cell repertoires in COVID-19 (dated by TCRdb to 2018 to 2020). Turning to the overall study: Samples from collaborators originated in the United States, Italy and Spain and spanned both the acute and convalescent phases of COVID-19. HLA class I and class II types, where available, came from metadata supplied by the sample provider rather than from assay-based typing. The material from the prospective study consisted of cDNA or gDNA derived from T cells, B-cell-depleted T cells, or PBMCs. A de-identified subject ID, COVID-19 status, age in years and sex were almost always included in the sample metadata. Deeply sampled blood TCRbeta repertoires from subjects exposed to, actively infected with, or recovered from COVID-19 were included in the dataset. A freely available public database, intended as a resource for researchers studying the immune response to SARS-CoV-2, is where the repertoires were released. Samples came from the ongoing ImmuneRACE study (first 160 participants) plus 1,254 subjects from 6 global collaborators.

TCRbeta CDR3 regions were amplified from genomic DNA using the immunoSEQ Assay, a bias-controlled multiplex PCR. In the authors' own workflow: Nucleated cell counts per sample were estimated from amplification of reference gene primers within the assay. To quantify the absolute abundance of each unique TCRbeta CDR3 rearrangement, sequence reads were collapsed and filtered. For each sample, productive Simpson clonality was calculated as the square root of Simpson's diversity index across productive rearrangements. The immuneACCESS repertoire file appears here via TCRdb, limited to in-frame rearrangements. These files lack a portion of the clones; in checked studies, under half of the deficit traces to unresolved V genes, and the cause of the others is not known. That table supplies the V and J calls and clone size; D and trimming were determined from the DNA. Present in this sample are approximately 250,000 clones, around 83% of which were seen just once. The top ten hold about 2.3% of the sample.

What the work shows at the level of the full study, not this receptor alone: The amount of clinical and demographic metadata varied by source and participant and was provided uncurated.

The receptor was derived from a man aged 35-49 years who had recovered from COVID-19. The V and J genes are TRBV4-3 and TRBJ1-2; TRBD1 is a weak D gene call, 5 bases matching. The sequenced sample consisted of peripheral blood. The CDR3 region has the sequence CASSQSDSFYTF. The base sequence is TGCGCCAGCAGCCAATCAGACAGTTTCTACACCTTC.